The clone carrying this T cell receptor beta chain is deemed large. The data were obtained in a study of T cells after yellow fever vaccination. Each CDR3 protein is one row after TCRdb ran MiXCR on the 5' RACE reads. The sample has approximately 510,000 distinct CDR3 sequences, about a fifth seen once. The junction had 3 bases not matched to a gene; V was cut back by 1 base and J by 4 bases. CDR3 length: 14 amino acids. Germline-derived CDR1 and CDR2 are SGHTA and FQGNSA. The material was PBMCs, obtained around 3 weeks after the first yellow fever vaccination. The rearrangement joins TRBV7-2 to TRBJ1-1; the match to TRBD1 covers 7 bases. This clonotype was obtained from a man aged 18 to 30 who received the YFV17D yellow fever vaccine. CDR3 loop: CASSLGSGGTEAFF. CDR3 in DNA: TGTGCCAGCAGCTTAGGGTCAGGGGGCACTGAAGCTTTCTTT. The full variable domain, its missing parts supplied by reference TRBV7-2 and TRBJ1-1, is GAGVSQSPSNKVTEKGKDVELRCDPISGHTALYWYRQSLGQGLEFLIYFQGNSAPDKSGLPSDRFSAERTGGSVSTLTIQRTQQEDSAVYLCASSLGSGGTEAFFGQGTRLTVV.